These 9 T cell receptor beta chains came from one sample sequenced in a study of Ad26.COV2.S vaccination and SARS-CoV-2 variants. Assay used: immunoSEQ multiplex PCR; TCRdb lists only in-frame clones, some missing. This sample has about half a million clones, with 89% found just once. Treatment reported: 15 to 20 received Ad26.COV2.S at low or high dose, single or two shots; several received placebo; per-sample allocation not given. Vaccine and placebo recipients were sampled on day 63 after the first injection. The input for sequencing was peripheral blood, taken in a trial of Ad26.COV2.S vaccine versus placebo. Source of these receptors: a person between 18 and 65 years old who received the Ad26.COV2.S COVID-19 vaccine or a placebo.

The CDR3 nucleotides are TGTGCCAGCAGTTCGCCTCCCGGGGGGGGCGCAGATACGCAGTATTTT. As protein: CASSSPPGGGADTQYF. The V call is TRBV2, the J call TRBJ2-3; TRBD2 matches 8 bases. With V trimmed by 5 bases and J by 4 bases, 11 bases remained unmatched. CDR1 and CDR2 (germline): SNHLY, FYNNEI. CDR3 length: 16 amino acids. Full variable domain (rest looked up from reference TRBV2 and TRBJ2-3): EPEVTQTPSHQVTQMGQEVILRCVPISNHLYFYWYRQILGQKVEFLVSFYNNEISEKSEIFDDQFSVERPDGSNFTLKIRSTKLEDSAMYFCASSSPPGGGADTQYFGPGTRLTVL.

The CDR3 protein is CASTFAGTHWTDTQYF. The CDR3 DNA is TGTGCCAGCACCTTCGCCGGGACACACTGGACAGATACGCAGTATTTT. V is TRBV28 and J is TRBJ2-3; TRBD1 is a possible D gene (6 bases). CDR3 size: 16 residues. Germline CDR1 is MDHEN and CDR2 is SYDVKM. Between the trimmed V and J ends, which lost 7 bases and 3 bases, there was a span of 20 bases.

The CDR3, as DNA: TGCGCCAGCAGCCAAGGAGGGGGGAACCCTGCCACCGGGGAGCTGTTTTTT. Translated: CASSQGGGNPATGELFF. The rearrangement uses TRBV4-3 and TRBJ2-2, with D perhaps being TRBD1 or TRBD2 (6 bases each). The V gene's germline CDR1 is LGHNA and CDR2 YSLEER. V was cut by 1 base and J by 4 bases, with 16 bases left in between. The CDR3 consists of 17 residues.

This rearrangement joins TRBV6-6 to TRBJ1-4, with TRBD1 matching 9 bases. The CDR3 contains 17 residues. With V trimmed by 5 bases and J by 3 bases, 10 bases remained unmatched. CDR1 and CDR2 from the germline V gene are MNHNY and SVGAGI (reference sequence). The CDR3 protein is CASSPTTGGLSNEKLFF. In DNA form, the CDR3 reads TGTGCCAGCAGTCCAACGACAGGGGGTTTGTCTAATGAAAAACTGTTTTTT.

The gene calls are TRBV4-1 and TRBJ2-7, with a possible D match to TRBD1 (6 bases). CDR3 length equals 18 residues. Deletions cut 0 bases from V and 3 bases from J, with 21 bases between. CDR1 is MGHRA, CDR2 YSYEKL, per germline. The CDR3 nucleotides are TGCGCCAGCAGCCAAGATTTTGTGGTGGGGGACATCTTCTACGAGCAGTACTTC. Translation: CASSQDFVVGDIFYEQYF.

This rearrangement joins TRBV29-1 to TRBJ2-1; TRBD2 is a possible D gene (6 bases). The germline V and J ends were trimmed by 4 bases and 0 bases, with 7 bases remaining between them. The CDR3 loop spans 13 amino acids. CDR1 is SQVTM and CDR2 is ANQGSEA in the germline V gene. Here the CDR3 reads CSVVGGSYNEQFF. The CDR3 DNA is TGCAGCGTTGTCGGGGGCTCCTACAATGAGCAGTTCTTC.

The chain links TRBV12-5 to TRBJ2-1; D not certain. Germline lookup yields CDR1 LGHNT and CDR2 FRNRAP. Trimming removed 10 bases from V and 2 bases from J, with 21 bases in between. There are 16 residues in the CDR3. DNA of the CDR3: TGTGCTACCCAGACCCAGCCGGCGGACCCCTACAATGAGCAGTTCTTC. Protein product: CATQTQPADPYNEQFF.

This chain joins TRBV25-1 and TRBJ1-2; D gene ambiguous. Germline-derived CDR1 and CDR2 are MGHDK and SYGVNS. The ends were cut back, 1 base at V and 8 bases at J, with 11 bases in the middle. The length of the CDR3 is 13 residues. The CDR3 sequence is CASSEWKGDGYTF. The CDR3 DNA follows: TGTGCCAGCAGTGAATGGAAGGGAGACGGCTACACCTTC.

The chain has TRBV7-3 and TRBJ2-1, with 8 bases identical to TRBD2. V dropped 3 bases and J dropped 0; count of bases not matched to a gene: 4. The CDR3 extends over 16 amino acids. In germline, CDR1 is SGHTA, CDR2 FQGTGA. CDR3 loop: CASSFGAGGSYNEQFF. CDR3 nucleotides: TGTGCCAGCAGCTTCGGTGCGGGGGGCTCCTACAATGAGCAGTTCTTC.